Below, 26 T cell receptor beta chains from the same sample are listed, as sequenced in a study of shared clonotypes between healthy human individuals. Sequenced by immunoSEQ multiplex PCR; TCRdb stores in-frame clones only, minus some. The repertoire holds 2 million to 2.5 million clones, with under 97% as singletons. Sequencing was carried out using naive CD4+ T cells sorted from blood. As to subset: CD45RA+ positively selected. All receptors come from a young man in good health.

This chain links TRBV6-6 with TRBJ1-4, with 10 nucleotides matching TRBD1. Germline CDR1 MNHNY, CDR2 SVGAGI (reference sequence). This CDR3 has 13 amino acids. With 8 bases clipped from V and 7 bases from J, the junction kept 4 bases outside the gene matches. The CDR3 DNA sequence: TGTGCCAGCGCCAGGACAGGGGGTGAAAAACTGTTTTTT. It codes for CASARTGGEKLFF.

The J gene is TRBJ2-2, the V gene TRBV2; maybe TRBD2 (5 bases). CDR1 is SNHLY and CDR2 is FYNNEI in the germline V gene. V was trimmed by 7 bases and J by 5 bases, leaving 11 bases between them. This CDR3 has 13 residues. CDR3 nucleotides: TGTGCCAGCAATAGCGCCCCGACCGGGGAGCTGTTTTTT. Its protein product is CASNSAPTGELFF.

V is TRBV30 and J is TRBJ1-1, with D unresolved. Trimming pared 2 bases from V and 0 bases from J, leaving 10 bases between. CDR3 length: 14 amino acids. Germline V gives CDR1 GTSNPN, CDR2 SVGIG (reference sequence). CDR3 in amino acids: CAWSLFPVNTEAFF. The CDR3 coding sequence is TGTGCCTGGAGTTTATTTCCAGTGAACACTGAAGCTTTCTTT.

The CDR3: CASRAGETQYF. CDR3 DNA: TGTGCCAGCAGGGCGGGGGAGACCCAGTACTTC. V usage is TRBV6-1 and J usage is TRBJ2-5, with D perhaps TRBD2 (6 bases). Trimming took 6 bases from V and 5 from J, leaving 7 bases between them. The CDR3 consists of 11 residues. Germline CDR1 MNHNS, CDR2 SASEGT.

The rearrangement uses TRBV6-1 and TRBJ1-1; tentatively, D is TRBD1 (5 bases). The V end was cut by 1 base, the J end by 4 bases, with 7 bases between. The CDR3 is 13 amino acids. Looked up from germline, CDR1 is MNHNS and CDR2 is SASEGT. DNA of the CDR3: TGTGCCAGCAGTGAAGGGGGGGTCACTGAAGCTTTCTTT. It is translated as CASSEGGVTEAFF.

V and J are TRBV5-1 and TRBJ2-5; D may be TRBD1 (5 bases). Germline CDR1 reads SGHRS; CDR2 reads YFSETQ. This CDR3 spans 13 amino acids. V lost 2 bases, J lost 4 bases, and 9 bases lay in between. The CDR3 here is CASSFDSLETQYF. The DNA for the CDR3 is TGCGCCAGCAGCTTTGACAGCCTAGAGACCCAGTACTTC. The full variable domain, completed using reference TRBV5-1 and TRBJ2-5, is KAGVTQTPRYLIKTRGQQVTLSCSPISGHRSVSWYQQTPGQGLQFLFEYFSETQRNKGNFPGRFSGRQFSNSRSEMNVSTLELGDSALYLCASSFDSLETQYFGPGTRLLVL.

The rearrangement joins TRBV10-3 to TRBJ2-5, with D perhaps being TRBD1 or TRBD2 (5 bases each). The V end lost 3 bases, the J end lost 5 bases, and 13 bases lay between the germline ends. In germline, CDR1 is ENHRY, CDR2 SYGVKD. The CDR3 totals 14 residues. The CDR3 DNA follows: TGTGCCATCAGTGATTTAAGCAGGGAGGAGACCCAGTACTTC. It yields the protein CAISDLSREETQYF.

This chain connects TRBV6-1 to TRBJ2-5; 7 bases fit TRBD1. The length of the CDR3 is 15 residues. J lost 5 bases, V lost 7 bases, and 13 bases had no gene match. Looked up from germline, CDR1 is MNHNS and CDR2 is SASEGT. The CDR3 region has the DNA TGTGCCAGCAATTCGCCAGGGGGAATGTTGGAGACCCAGTACTTC. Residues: CASNSPGGMLETQYF.

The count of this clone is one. The chain's CDR3 is CASSASGISYEQYF. As DNA, the CDR3 is TGCGCCAGCAGTGCTAGCGGGATCTCCTACGAGCAGTACTTC. The chain combines TRBV10-1 with TRBJ2-7; the match to TRBD2 covers 9 bases. Germline V lookup: CDR1 WNHNN, CDR2 SYGVQD (reference sequence). The CDR3 consists of 14 residues. V was clipped by 4 bases and J by 0 bases; unmatched bases: 1.

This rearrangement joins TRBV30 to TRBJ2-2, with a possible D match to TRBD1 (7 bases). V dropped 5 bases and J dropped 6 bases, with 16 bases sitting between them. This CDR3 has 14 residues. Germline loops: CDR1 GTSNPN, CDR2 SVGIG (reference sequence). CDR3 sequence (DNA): TGTGCCTGGCGACCGCAGGGGGGAGCCGGGGAGCTGTTTTTT. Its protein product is CAWRPQGGAGELFF. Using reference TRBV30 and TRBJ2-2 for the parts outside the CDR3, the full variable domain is SQTIHQWPATLVQPVGSPLSLECTVEGTSNPNLYWYRQAAGRGLQLLFYSVGIGQISSEVPQNLSASRPQDRQFILSSKKLLLSDSGFYLCAWRPQGGAGELFFGEGSRLTVL.

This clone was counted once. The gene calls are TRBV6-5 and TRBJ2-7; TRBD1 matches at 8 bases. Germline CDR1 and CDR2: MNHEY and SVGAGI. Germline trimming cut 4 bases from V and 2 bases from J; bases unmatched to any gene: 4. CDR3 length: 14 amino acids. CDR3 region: CASSWDRRAYEQYF. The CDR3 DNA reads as TGTGCCAGCAGTTGGGACAGGCGAGCCTACGAGCAGTACTTC.

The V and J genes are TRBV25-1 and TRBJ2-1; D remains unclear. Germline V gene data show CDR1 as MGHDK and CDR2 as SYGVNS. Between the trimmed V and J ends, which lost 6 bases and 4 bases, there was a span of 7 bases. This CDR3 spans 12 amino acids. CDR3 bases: TGTGCCAGCAGAGAGTATTACAATGAGCAGTTCTTC. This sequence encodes CASREYYNEQFF.

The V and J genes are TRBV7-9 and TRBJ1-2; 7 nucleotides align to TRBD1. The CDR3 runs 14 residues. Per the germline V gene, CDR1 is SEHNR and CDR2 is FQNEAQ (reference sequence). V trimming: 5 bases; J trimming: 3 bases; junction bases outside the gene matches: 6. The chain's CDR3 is CASSPRQGYYGYTF. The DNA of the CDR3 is TGTGCCAGCAGCCCGCGACAGGGCTACTATGGCTACACCTTC. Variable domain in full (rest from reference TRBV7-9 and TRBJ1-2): DTGVSQNPRHKITKRGQNVTFRCDPISEHNRLYWYRQTLGQGPEFLTYFQNEAQLEKSRLLSDRFSAERPKGSFSTLEIQRTEQGDSAMYLCASSPRQGYYGYTFGSGTRLTVV.

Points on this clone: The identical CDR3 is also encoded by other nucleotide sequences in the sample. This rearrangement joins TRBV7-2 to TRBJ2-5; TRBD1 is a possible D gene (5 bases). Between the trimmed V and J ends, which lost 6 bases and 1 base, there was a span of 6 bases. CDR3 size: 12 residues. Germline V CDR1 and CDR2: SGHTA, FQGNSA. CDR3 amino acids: CASSRGQETQYF. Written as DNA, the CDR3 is TGTGCCAGCAGTAGGGGCCAAGAGACCCAGTACTTC.

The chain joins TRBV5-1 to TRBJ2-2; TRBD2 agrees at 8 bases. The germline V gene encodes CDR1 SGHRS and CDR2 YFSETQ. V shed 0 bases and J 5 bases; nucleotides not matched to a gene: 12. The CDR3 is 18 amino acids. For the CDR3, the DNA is TGCGCCAGCAGCTTGGAGGGCCCGGGAGGGCCGGGTACCGGGGAGCTGTTTTTT. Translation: CASSLEGPGGPGTGELFF. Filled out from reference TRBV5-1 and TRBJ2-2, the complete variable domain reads KAGVTQTPRYLIKTRGQQVTLSCSPISGHRSVSWYQQTPGQGLQFLFEYFSETQRNKGNFPGRFSGRQFSNSRSEMNVSTLELGDSALYLCASSLEGPGGPGTGELFFGEGSRLTVL.

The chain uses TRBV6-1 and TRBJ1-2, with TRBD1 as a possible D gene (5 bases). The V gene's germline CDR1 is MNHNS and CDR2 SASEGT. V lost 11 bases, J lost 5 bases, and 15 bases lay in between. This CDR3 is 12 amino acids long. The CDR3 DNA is TGTGCCTGTCAAACCGGGGCTTATGGCTACACCTTC. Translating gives CACQTGAYGYTF.

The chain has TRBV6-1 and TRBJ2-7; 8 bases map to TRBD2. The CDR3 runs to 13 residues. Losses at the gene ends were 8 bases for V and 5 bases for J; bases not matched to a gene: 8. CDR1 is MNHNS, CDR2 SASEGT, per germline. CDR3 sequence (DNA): TGTGCCAGCGGGCGGGGGGTTCCAAACGAGCAGTACTTC. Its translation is CASGRGVPNEQYF.

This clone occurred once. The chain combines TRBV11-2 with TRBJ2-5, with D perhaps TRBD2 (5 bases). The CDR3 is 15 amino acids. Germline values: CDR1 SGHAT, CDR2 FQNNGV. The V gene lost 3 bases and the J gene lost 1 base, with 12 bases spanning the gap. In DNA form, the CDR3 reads TGTGCCAGCAGCTTCGGGAATAAACCCCAAGAGACCCAGTACTTC. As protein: CASSFGNKPQETQYF.

CDR3 sequence reads: CASSPPGTSGPDEQFF. CDR3 DNA sequence: TGTGCCAGCAGCCCCCCCGGGACTAGCGGTCCGGATGAGCAGTTCTTC. V gene TRBV7-2 combines with J gene TRBJ2-1, with TRBD2 matching 11 bases. The V gene's germline CDR1 is SGHTA and CDR2 FQGNSA. The V and J ends lost 5 bases and 8 bases, in that order; junction bases with no gene match: 11. The CDR3 loop spans 16 amino acids.

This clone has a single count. In nucleotides, the CDR3 is TGTGCCAGCTCACCACGACCAGGGAACTATGGCTACACCTTC. Residues: CASSPRPGNYGYTF. The rearrangement links TRBV18 to TRBJ1-2; maybe TRBD1 (5 bases). V was clipped by 1 base and J by 2 bases, with 8 bases between them. The CDR3 loop spans 14 amino acids. The germline gives CDR1 KGHSH, CDR2 LQKENI. The variable domain in full, with the rest retrieved from reference TRBV18 and TRBJ1-2, is NAGVMQNPRHLVRRRGQEARLRCSPMKGHSHVYWYRQLPEEGLKFMVYLQKENIIDESGMPKERFSAEFPKEGPSILRIQQVVRGDSAAYFCASSPRPGNYGYTFGSGTRLTVV.

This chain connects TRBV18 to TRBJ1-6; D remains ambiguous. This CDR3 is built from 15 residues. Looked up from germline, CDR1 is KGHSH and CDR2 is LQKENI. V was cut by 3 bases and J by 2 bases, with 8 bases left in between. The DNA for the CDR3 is TGTGCCAGCTCACCCGACCCCGCCTATAATTCACCCCTCCACTTT. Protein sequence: CASSPDPAYNSPLHF. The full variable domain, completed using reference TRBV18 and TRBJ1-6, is NAGVMQNPRHLVRRRGQEARLRCSPMKGHSHVYWYRQLPEEGLKFMVYLQKENIIDESGMPKERFSAEFPKEGPSILRIQQVVRGDSAAYFCASSPDPAYNSPLHFGNGTRLTVT.

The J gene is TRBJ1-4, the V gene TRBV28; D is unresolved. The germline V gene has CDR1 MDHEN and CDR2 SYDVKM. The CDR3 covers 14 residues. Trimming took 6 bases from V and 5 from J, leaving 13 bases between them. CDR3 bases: TGTGCCAGCAGGCCCCCGGGCGCAAATGAAAAACTGTTTTTT. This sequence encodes CASRPPGANEKLFF.

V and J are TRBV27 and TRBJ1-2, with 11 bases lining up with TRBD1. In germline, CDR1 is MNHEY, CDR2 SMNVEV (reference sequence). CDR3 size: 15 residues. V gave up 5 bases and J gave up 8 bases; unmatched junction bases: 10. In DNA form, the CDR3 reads TGTGCCAGCAGTCTCCGGGACAGGGGGGTGAGGGGCTACACCTTC. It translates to CASSLRDRGVRGYTF.

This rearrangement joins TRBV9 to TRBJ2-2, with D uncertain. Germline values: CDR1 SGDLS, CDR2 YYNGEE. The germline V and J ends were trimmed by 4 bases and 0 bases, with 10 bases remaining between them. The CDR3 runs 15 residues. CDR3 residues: CASSSGPSNTGELFF. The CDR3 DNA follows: TGTGCCAGCAGCTCCGGGCCTTCGAACACCGGGGAGCTGTTTTTT.

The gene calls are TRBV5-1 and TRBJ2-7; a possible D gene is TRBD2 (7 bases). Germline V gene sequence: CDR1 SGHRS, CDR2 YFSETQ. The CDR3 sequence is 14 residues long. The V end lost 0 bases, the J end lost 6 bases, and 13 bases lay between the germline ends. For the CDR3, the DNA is TGCGCCAGCAGCTTGGTGTCTGGGGGGGCCGAGCAGTACTTC. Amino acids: CASSLVSGGAEQYF.

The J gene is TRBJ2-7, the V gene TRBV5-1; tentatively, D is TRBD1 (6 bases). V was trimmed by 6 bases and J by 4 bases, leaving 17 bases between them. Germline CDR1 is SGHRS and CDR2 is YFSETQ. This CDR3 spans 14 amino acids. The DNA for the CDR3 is TGCGCCAGCACCATGAGGGACAACTCGTACGAGCAGTACTTC. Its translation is CASTMRDNSYEQYF.